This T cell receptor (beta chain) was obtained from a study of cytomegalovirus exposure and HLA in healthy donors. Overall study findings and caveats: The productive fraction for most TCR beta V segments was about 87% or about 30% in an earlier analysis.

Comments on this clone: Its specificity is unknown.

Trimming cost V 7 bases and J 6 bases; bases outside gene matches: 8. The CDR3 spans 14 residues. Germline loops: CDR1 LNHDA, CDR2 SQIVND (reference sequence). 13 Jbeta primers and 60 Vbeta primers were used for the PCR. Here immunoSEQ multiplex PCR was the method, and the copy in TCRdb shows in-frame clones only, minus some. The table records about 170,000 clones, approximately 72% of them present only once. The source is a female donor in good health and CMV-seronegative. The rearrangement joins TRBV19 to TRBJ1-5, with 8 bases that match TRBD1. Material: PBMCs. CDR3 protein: CASTYDRGGQPQHF. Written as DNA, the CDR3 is TGTGCCAGTACCTACGACAGGGGAGGTCAGCCCCAGCATTTT.